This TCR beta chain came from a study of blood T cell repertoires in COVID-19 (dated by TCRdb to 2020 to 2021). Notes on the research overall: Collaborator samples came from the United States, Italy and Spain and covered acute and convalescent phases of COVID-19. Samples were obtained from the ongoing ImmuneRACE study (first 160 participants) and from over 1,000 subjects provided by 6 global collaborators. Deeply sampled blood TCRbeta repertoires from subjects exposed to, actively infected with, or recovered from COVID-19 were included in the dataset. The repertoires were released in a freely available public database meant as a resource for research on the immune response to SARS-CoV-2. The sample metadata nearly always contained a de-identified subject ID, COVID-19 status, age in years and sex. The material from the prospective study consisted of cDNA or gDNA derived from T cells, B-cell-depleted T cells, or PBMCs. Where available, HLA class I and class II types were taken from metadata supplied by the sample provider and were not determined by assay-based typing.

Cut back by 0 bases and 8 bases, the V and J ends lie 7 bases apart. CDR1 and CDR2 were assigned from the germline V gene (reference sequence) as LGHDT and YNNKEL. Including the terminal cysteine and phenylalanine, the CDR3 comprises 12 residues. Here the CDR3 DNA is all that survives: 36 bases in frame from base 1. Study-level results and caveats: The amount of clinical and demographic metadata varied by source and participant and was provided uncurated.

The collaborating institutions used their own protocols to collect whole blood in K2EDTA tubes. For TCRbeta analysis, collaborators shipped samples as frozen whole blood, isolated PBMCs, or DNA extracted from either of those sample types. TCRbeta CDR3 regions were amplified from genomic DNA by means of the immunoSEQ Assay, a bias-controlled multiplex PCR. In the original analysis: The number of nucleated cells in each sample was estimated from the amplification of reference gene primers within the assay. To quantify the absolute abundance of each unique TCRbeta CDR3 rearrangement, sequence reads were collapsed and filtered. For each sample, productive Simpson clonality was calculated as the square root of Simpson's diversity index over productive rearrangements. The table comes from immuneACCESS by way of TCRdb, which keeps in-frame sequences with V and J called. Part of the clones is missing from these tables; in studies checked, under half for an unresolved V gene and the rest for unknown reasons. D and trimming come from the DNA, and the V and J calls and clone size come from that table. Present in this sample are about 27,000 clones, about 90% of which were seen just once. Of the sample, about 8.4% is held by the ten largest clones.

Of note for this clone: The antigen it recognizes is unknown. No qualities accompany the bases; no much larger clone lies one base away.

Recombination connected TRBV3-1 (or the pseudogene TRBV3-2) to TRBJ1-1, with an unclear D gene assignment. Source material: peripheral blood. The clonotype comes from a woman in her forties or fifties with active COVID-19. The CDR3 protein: CASSQDRLEAFF. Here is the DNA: TGTGCCAGCAGCCAAGATCGCCTAGAAGCTTTCTTT.